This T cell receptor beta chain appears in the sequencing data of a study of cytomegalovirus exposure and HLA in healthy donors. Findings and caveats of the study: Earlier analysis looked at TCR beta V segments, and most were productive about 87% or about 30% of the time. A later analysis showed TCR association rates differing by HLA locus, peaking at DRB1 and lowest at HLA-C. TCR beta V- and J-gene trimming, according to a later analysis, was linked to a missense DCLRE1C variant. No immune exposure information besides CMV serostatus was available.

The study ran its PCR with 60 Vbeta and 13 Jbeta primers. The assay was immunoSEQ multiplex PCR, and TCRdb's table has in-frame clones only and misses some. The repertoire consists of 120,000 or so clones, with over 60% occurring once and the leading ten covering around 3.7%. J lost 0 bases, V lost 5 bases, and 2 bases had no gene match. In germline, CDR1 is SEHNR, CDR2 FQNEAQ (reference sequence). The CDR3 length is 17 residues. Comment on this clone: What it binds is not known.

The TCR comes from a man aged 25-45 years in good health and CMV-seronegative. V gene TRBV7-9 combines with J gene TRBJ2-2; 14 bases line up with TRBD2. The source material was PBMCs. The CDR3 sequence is CASSGGLAGANTGELFF. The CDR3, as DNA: TGTGCCAGCAGCGGGGGACTAGCGGGAGCGAACACCGGGGAGCTGTTTTTT.